The present T cell receptor beta chain was sequenced within a study of cytomegalovirus exposure and HLA in healthy donors. Both 60 Vbeta primers and 13 Jbeta primers went into the PCR. Only in-frame clones appear in the TCRdb table, and some are missing; sequencing was by immunoSEQ multiplex PCR. The table shows some 160,000 clones, with 80% to 90% occurring only once. Between the trimmed V and J ends, which lost 2 bases and 6 bases, there was a span of 8 bases. In germline, CDR1 is SGDLS, CDR2 YYNGEE. This CDR3 has 13 residues. Sequencing was carried out using PBMCs. This sequence joins TRBV9 and TRBJ2-2; D not resolved. The clonotype was recovered from a man aged 25 to 40 in good health and CMV-seropositive. The CDR3 DNA reads TGTGCCAGCAGCGTTACCAGCGCCGGGGAGCTGTTTTTT. It encodes CASSVTSAGELFF.